The rows below give T cell receptor beta chains drawn from one sample of a study of T cells in Graves' hyperthyroidism and ophthalmopathy. TCRdb re-derived calls from the multiplex PCR reads in MiXCR, one entry per CDR3 protein. The table shows roughly 380,000 distinct CDR3 sequences, with roughly an eighth occurring only once. Input material: blood. Receptor source: a young woman with Graves' hyperthyroidism. Each CDR3 is given with its conserved first and last residue. D genes are given only for firm matches.

V: TRBV28
D: NA
J: TRBJ1-2
CDR3: CASSTWTPYGYTF

V: TRBV2
D: NA
J: TRBJ2-5
CDR3: CASKYQQETQYF

V: TRBV11-3
D: TRBD2
J: TRBJ2-7
CDR3: CASSLEGLAFEQYF

V: TRBV4-1
D: NA
J: TRBJ1-1
CDR3: CASSLFYGGNTEAFF

V: TRBV7-9
D: TRBD2
J: TRBJ2-1
CDR3: CASSLGGGSYNEQFF

V: TRBV12-3/TRBV12-4
D: TRBD1
J: TRBJ2-1
CDR3: CASSLGWDSSYNEQFF

V: TRBV12-3/TRBV12-4
D: TRBD2
J: TRBJ2-1
CDR3: CASSLTTSGRAFGNEQFF

V: TRBV10-3
D: TRBD1
J: TRBJ1-5
CDR3: CAISEQGAFDQPQHF

V: TRBV7-3
D: TRBD1
J: TRBJ1-1
CDR3: CASSLLGQANTEAFF

V: TRBV7-9
D: TRBD1
J: TRBJ1-2
CDR3: CASSSVLQGNGYTF

V: TRBV4-3
D: NA
J: TRBJ1-1
CDR3: CASSQSQPGGTEAFF

V: TRBV6-4
D: NA
J: TRBJ2-1
CDR3: CASSPHDGEYNEQFF

V: TRBV7-9
D: NA
J: TRBJ1-2
CDR3: CASTPFRGYGYTF

V: TRBV28
D: TRBD1
J: TRBJ1-1
CDR3: CASSTYRGTGAKGVAEAFF

V: TRBV18
D: NA
J: TRBJ2-6
CDR3: CASSPSWSGANVLTF

V: TRBV27
D: NA
J: TRBJ1-1
CDR3: CASSFRPKNTEAFF

V: TRBV4-1
D: NA
J: TRBJ2-1
CDR3: CASSQETWRVDEQFF

V: TRBV6-2/TRBV6-3
D: TRBD2
J: TRBJ2-1
CDR3: CASRTSGSVGEQFF

V: TRBV2
D: TRBD1
J: TRBJ1-1
CDR3: CASRRDRNTEAFF

V: TRBV5-6
D: NA
J: TRBJ2-7
CDR3: CASSIRDTGEQYF

V: TRBV3-1
D: TRBD1
J: TRBJ1-1
CDR3: CASSRRTGNFNTEAFF

V: TRBV3-1
D: NA
J: TRBJ2-7
CDR3: CASSQSPLGAEQYF

V: TRBV28
D: TRBD1
J: TRBJ1-5
CDR3: CASSSPYRGGQPQHF

V: TRBV27
D: NA
J: TRBJ2-1
CDR3: CASSPKPHGSISYNEQFF

V: TRBV7-9
D: NA
J: TRBJ1-2
CDR3: CASSLASGGPYGYTF

V: TRBV5-6
D: TRBD2
J: TRBJ2-1
CDR3: CASSLDGLAVETNEQFF

V: TRBV5-6
D: TRBD1
J: TRBJ1-2
CDR3: CASRSGTGENYGYTF

V: TRBV6-1
D: TRBD1
J: TRBJ2-7
CDR3: CASRRLDRVRNEQYF

V: TRBV10-3
D: TRBD2
J: TRBJ2-2
CDR3: CAIGGLAGVFGTGELFF